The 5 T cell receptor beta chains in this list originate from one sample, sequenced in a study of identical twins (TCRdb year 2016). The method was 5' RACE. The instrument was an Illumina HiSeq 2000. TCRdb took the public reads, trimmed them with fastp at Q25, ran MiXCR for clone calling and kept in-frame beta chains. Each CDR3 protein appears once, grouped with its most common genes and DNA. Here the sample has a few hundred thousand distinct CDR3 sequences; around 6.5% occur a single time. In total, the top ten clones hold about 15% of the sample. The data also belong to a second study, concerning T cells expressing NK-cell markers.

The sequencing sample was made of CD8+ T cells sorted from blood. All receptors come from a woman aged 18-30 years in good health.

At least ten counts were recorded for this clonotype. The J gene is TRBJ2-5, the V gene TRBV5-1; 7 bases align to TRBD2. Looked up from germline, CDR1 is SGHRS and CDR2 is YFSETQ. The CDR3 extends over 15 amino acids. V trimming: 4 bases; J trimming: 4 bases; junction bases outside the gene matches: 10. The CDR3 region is CASSPQTSRGETQYF. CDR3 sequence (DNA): TGCGCCAGCAGCCCTCAGACTAGCCGGGGAGAGACCCAGTACTTC.

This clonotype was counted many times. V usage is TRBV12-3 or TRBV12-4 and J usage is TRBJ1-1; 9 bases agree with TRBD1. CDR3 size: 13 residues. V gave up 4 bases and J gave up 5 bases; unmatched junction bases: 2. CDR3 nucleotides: TGTGCCAGCAGTTCTGGGACAGGGACTGAAGCTTTCTTT. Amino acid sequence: CASSSGTGTEAFF.

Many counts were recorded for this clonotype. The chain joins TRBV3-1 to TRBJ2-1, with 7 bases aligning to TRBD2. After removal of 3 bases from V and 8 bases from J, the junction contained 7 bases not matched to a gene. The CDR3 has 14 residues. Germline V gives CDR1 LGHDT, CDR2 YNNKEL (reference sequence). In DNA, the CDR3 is TGTGCCAGCAGCCAGGGCGGGAGTAGCGATGAGCAGTTCTTC. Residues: CASSQGGSSDEQFF.

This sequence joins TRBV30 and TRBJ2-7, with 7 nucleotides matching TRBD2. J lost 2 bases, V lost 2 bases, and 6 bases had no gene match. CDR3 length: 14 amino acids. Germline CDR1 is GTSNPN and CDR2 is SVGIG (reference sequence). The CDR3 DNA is TGTGCCTGGAGTTTGGAGGGAGGGCCCTACGAGCAGTACTTC. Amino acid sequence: CAWSLEGGPYEQYF.

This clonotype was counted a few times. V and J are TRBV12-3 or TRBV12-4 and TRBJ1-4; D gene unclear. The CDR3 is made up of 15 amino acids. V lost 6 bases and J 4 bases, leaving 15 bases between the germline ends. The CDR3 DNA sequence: TGTGCCAGCAGGTCCACAGAGACCTATAATGAAAAACTGTTTTTT. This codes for CASRSTETYNEKLFF.